A selection of T cell receptor beta chains follows, all from one sample in a study of response to subunit inactivated influenza vaccine. TCRdb itself ran the RT-PCR reads through MiXCR, one entry per CDR3 protein. The table lists around 530,000 distinct CDR3 sequences, approximately 12% of them singletons, with 9.5% to 13% in the top ten. The specimen was PBMCs from blood, collected on the day of vaccination. Receptors were obtained from a man over 45 who received an inactivated influenza vaccine. CDR3s include the opening cysteine and the closing phenylalanine or tryptophan. A D gene is named only where the DNA matches it firmly. For some rows the clone size is stated as once, few or many, or as a class when expanded; others skip it.

TRBD2 few TRBJ2-3 TRBV5-1 18 TGCGCCAGCAGCTCTGGGACTAGCGGGGGGGGCCTCACGGATACGCAGTATTTT CASSSGTSGGGLTDTQYF
NA NA TRBJ2-1 TRBV20-1 13 TGCAGTGCCCAATCGACAGATTTGTATGAGCAGTTCTTC CSAQSTDLYEQFF
TRBD2 NA TRBJ2-3 TRBV28 17 TGTGCCAGCAGTGAAAAAAGACTAGCGGGGGGCTCAGATACGCAGTATTTT CASSEKRLAGGSDTQYF
NA few TRBJ2-5 TRBV5-1 13 TGCGCCAGCAGCTTGGTGGTCCAAGAGACCCAGTACTTC CASSLVVQETQYF
NA many TRBJ1-5 TRBV5-1 17 TGCGCCAGCAGCTTGGAGCAGGGACCCTATAGCAATCAGCCCCAGCATTTT CASSLEQGPYSNQPQHF
TRBD1 few TRBJ1-4 TRBV28 16 TGTGCCAGCAGTCCTACAGGGGTCACCACTAATGAAAAACTGTTTTTT CASSPTGVTTNEKLFF
NA many TRBJ2-2 TRBV9 11 TGTGCCAGCAGCACCAAAGGGGAGCTGTTTTTT CASSTKGELFF
TRBD2 few TRBJ2-3 TRBV5-1 16 TGCGCCAGCAGCTGGAAGGGGACTAGCGGCACAGATACGCAGTATTTT CASSWKGTSGTDTQYF
TRBD1 few TRBJ1-2 TRBV5-1 14 TGCGCCAGCAGCTTACAGGGGCAATCTCGCGGCTACACCTTC CASSLQGQSRGYTF
NA NA TRBJ2-7 TRBV20-1 11 TGCAGTGCCCTCCCGGTATACGAGCAGTACTTC CSALPVYEQYF
NA NA TRBJ1-1 TRBV7-2 12 TGTGCCAGCAGCCCCACCAGGAATGAAGCTTTCTTT CASSPTRNEAFF
TRBD2 few TRBJ2-2 TRBV7-9 17 TGTGCCAGCAGCTCCTGGACTAGCGGGAAACGTACCGGGGAGCTGTTTTTT CASSSWTSGKRTGELFF
NA many TRBJ1-1 TRBV6-2/TRBV6-3 14 TGTGCCAGCAGTTATACAGGGATGAACACTGAAGCTTTCTTT CASSYTGMNTEAFF
NA few TRBJ2-1 TRBV10-1 12 TGCGCCAGCAGTGACCCTCAGAATGAGCAGTTCTTC CASSDPQNEQFF
NA NA TRBJ2-3 TRBV29-1 14 TGCAGCGCAGGACGACACCTACGCACAGATACGCAGTATTTT CSAGRHLRTDTQYF
NA few TRBJ2-5 TRBV29-1 15 TGCAGCGTTGAAATCCCCCCCACCGGGCAAGAGACCCAGTACTTC CSVEIPPTGQETQYF
NA NA TRBJ2-1 TRBV11-3 15 TGTGCCAGCAGCTTTTCGGGGGCGCCCTACAATGAGCAGTTCTTC CASSFSGAPYNEQFF
NA NA TRBJ2-5 TRBV20-1 14 TGCAGTGCTAGAGGTCCGGGACACCAAGAGACCCAGTACTTC CSARGPGHQETQYF
NA many TRBJ2-7 TRBV29-1 14 TGCAGCGTTGGAGGACAGAGCCGAACGGGCGAGCAGTACTTC CSVGGQSRTGEQYF
NA NA TRBJ1-1 TRBV20-1 16 TGCAGTGCTAGAGATGGGAGGAAAGGGGCAAACACTGAAGCTTTCTTT CSARDGRKGANTEAFF
TRBD2 NA TRBJ2-1 TRBV28 13 TGTGCCACCCTAGCGGGAAACTACAATGAGCAGTTCTTC CATLAGNYNEQFF
NA NA TRBJ2-3 TRBV9 14 TGTGCCAGCAGCGTAGGACCAACGGGGGATACGCAGTATTTT CASSVGPTGDTQYF
TRBD1 NA TRBJ2-7 TRBV7-6 18 TGTGCCAGCAGCTTAGGCCCCAGGGGGAATTTTGGTTCCTACGAGCAGTACTTC CASSLGPRGNFGSYEQYF
TRBD2 NA TRBJ2-3 TRBV5-1 14 TGCGCCAGCACCCCGGGACTAGCATCGGATACGCAGTCTTTT CASTPGLASDTQSF
TRBD2 few TRBJ2-1 TRBV20-1 15 TGCAGTGCTAGCCGTCTAGCGGGGGCCCACAATGAGCAGTTCTTC CSASRLAGAHNEQFF
NA many TRBJ1-5 TRBV15 15 TGTGCCACCAGCAGAGATCCGGGTGGCAATCAGCCCCAGCATTTT CATSRDPGGNQPQHF
NA many TRBJ1-2 TRBV10-2 14 TGCGCCAGCAGTGAGATTTCCAGCCCATATGGCTACACCTTC CASSEISSPYGYTF
TRBD1 many TRBJ1-5 TRBV7-9 17 TGTGCCAGCAGCTCGAGAGGGACAGAGAATAGCAATCAGCCCCAGCATTTT CASSSRGTENSNQPQHF
NA many TRBJ1-2 TRBV5-1 14 TGCGCCAGCAGCTTGGGGACATCCAACTATGGCTACACCTTC CASSLGTSNYGYTF
TRBD1 NA TRBJ1-1 TRBV29-1 15 TGCAGCGTACACCGGGACAGGGGTAGAAACACTGAAGCTTTCTTT CSVHRDRGRNTEAFF
NA NA TRBJ1-1 TRBV12-3/TRBV12-4 14 TGTGCCAGCAGTCCGGACACAGGAAACACTGAAGCTTTCTTT CASSPDTGNTEAFF
NA many TRBJ2-7 TRBV7-8 14 TGTGCCAGCAGCTTAGAAGATGGGGGGCACGAGCAGTACTTC CASSLEDGGHEQYF
TRBD2 few TRBJ2-7 TRBV3-1 13 TGTGCCAGCAGCCAGCGGGGGGGCCACGAGCAGTACTTC CASSQRGGHEQYF
TRBD1 NA TRBJ1-6 TRBV6-2/TRBV6-3 14 TGTGCCAGCCGACTGACAGGGGAGAATTCACCCCTCCACTTT CASRLTGENSPLHF
NA NA TRBJ1-4 TRBV11-2 14 TGTGCCAGCAGCTTCGGTACAGGCTTCGAAAAACTGTTTTTT CASSFGTGFEKLFF
NA few TRBJ2-6 TRBV25-1 18 TGTGCCAGCAGTGGCCCGGGACGGATACCCTCTGGGGCCAACGTCCTGACTTTC CASSGPGRIPSGANVLTF
NA few TRBJ2-3 TRBV20-1 17 TGCAGTGCTAGAGATCGTTTATCCTCCACCGGGACAGATACGCAGTATTTT CSARDRLSSTGTDTQYF
TRBD2 many TRBJ2-2 TRBV27 16 TGTGCCAGCAGACCCACTAGCGGGAGGGCCTTCGGGGAGCTGTTTTTT CASRPTSGRAFGELFF
TRBD1 once TRBJ1-5 TRBV5-8 14 TGTGCCAGCAGCGAGGGACAGGCGGCTCAGCCCCAGCATTTT CASSEGQAAQPQHF
TRBD2 NA TRBJ2-5 TRBV5-1 17 TGCGCCAGCAGCATGGTCGGACTAGCGGAAATTCAAGAGACCCAGTACTTC CASSMVGLAEIQETQYF
NA few TRBJ2-5 TRBV5-1 15 TGCGCCAGCAGCTTGGAGCCCGGGGGGCGAGAGACCCAGTACTTC CASSLEPGGRETQYF
NA NA TRBJ2-7 TRBV7-2 13 TGTGCCAGCAGCCCCCAATCGGCGGGTGAGCAGTACTTC CASSPQSAGEQYF
NA few TRBJ2-6 TRBV4-1 22 TGCGCCAGCAGCCACTATCCATCCCGGGGCCCGGAAACCTCCTCTGGGGCCAACGTCCTGACTTTC CASSHYPSRGPETSSGANVLTF
NA few TRBJ2-1 TRBV14 14 TGTGCCAGCAGCCGTTCCCGGGGCTCGCCTCGGCAGTTCTTC CASSRSRGSPRQFF
NA few TRBJ1-6 TRBV27 14 TGTGCCATCTTTACTGGGACCCCGGTTGAGACCCTCCACTTT CAIFTGTPVETLHF
NA NA TRBJ2-7 TRBV15 16 TGTGCCACCAGCAGAGATCAAACAGGGAGCTCCTACGAGCAGTACTTC CATSRDQTGSSYEQYF
TRBD2 few TRBJ2-7 TRBV20-1 15 TGCAGTGCTACCAGTCCGGGGACTAGCTCCCACGAGCAGTACTTC CSATSPGTSSHEQYF
NA NA TRBJ2-5 TRBV2 13 TGTGCCAGCAGTGACATGGGGCATGAGACCCAGTACTTC CASSDMGHETQYF
TRBD1 few TRBJ1-5 TRBV7-8 17 TGTGCCAGCAGCTTAGTGTTCCGGGACAGGGGCAATCAGCCCCAGCATTTT CASSLVFRDRGNQPQHF
TRBD2 many TRBJ2-7 TRBV6-2/TRBV6-3 16 TGTGCCAGCAGTTGGCTCGCGGGGGGGCCATCCTACGAGCAGTACTTC CASSWLAGGPSYEQYF